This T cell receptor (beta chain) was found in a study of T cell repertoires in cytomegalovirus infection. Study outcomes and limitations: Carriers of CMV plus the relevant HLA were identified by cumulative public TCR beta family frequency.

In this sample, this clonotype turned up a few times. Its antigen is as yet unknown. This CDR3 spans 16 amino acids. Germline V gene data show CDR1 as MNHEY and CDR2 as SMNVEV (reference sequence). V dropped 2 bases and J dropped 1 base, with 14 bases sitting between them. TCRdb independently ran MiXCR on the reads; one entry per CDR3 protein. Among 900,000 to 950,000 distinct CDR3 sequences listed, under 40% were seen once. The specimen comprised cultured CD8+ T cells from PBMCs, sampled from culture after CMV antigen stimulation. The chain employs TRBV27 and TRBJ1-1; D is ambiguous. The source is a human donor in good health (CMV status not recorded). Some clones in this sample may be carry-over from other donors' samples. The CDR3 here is CASSLVKVTPNTEAFF. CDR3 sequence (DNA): TGTGCCAGCAGTTTAGTTAAGGTCACCCCGAACACTGAAGCTTTCTTT.